A single TCR beta chain is shown here with its context. Its target is unknown. Expressed TCRB transcripts were sequenced because the entire RNA isolate underwent reverse transcription. Libraries were prepared by immunoSEQ multiplex PCR; TCRdb keeps only in-frame clonotypes and omits some of them. The sample has over 600,000 clones; over 10% are singletons. The V and J ends lost 5 bases and 8 bases, in that order; junction bases with no gene match: 4. Germline V gene data show CDR1 as SNHLY and CDR2 as FYNNEI. The CDR3 covers 14 residues. This sample is drawn from a study of beta chain features in type 1 diabetes. Study-wide points: The similarity of naive, central memory and Treg TCRB repertoires appeared greater among patients than among healthy donors. Type 1 diabetes patients showed a moderate but significant shortening of TCRB CDR3s in all four CD4+ subsets. Insertions were fewer and deletions more numerous at VDJ junctions in type 1 diabetes patients.

Sequencing input: naive CD4+ T cells from blood. The sequence was obtained from a young man with type 1 diabetes. V gene TRBV2 combines with J gene TRBJ1-6; TRBD1 matches at 9 bases. Here the CDR3 reads CASSSTGGYSPLHF. In DNA, the CDR3 is TGTGCCAGCAGTTCGACAGGGGGGTATTCACCCCTCCACTTT.